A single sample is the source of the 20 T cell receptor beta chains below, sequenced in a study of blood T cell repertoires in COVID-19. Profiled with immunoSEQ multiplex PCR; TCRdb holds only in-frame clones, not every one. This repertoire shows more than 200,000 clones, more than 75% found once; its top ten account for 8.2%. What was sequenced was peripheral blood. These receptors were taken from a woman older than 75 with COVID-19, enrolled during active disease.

CDR3 nucleotide sequence: TGTGCCAGCAGTTACGTTCAGGGGAGGGTAGAAGAGACCCAGTACTTC. It encodes CASSYVQGRVEETQYF. V gene TRBV6-2 or TRBV6-3 combines with J gene TRBJ2-5; weak D call: TRBD2 (7 bases). Trimming left V 2 bases short and J 3 bases short, with 16 bases between. This CDR3 is 16 amino acids long. Germline CDR1 and CDR2: MNHEY and SVGEGT.

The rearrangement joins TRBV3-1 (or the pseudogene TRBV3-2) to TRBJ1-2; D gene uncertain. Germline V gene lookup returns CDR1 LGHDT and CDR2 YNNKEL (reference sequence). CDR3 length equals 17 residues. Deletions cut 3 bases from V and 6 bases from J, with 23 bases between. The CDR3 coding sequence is TGTGCCAGCAGCCATCTCGCAGGCCGTCATTTATCTCATGGCTACACCTTC. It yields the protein CASSHLAGRHLSHGYTF.

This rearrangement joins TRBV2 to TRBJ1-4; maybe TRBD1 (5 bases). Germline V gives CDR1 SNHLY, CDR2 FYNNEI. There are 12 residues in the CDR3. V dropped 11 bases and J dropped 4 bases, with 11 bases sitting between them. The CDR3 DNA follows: TGTGCCTCAAGGGGACTTAATGAAAAACTGTTTTTT. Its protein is CASRGLNEKLFF.

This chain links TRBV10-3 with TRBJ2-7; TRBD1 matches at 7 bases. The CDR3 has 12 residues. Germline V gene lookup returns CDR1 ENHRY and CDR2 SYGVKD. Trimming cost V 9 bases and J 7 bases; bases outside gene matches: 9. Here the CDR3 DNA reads TGTGCCATTGGACAGGCTCCGGAGGAGCAGTACTTC. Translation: CAIGQAPEEQYF.

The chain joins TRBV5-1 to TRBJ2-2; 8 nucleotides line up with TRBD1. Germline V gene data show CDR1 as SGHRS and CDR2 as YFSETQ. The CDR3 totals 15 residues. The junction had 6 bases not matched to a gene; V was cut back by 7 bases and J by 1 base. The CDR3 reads CASRRGQGNTGELFF. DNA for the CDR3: TGCGCCAGCCGCCGAGGACAGGGGAACACCGGGGAGCTGTTTTTT.

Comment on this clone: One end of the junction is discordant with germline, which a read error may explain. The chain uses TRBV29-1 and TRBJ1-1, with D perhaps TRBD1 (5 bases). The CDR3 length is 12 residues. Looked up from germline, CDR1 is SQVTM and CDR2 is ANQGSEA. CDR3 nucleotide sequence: TGCAGCGTAGCTAAGGGGAACTCTGAAGCTTTCTTT. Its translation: CSVAKGNSEAFF.

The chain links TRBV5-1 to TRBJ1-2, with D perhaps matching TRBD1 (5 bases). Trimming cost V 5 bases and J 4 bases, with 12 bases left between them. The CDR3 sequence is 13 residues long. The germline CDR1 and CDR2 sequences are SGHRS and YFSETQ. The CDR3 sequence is CASSSGNLYGYTF. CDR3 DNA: TGCGCCAGCAGTTCAGGGAATCTCTATGGCTACACCTTC.

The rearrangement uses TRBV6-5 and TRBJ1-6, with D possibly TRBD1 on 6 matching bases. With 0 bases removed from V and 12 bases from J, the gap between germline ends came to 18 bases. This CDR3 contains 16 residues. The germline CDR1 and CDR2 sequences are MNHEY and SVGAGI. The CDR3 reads CASSYSTGGGMGPLHF. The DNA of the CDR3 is TGTGCCAGCAGTTACTCGACGGGGGGCGGCATGGGACCCCTCCACTTT.

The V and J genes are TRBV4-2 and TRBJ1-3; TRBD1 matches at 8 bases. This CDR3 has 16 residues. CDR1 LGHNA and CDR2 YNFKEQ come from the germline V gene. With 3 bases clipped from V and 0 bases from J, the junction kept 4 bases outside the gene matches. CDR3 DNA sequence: TGTGCCAGCAGCCAGGACGGACAGGGCTCTGGAAACACCATATATTTT. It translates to CASSQDGQGSGNTIYF.

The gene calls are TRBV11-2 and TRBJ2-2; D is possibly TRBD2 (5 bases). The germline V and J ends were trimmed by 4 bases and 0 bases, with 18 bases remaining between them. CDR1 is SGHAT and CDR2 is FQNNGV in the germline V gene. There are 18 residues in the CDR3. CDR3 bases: TGTGCCAGCAGCTGGCGGACTGTTTTGACCCCGAACACCGGGGAGCTGTTTTTT. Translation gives CASSWRTVLTPNTGELFF.

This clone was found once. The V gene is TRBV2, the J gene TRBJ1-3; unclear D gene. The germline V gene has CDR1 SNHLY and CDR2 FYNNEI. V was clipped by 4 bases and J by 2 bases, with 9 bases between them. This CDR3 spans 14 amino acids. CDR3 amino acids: CASSVEITGNTIYF. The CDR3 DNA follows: TGTGCCAGCAGTGTCGAGATAACTGGAAACACCATATATTTT.

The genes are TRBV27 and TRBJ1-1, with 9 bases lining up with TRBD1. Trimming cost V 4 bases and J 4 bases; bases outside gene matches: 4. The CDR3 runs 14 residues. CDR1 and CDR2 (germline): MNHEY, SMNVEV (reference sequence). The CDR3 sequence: CASSWDREGTEAFF. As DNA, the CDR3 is TGTGCCAGCAGTTGGGACAGGGAAGGCACTGAAGCTTTCTTT.

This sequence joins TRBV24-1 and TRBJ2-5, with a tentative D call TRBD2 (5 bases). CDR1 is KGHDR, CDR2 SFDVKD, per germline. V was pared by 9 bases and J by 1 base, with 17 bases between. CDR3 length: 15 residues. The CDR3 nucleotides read TGTGCCACCGGAAGAGTCGGCGGGTCCCAAGAGACCCAGTACTTC. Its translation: CATGRVGGSQETQYF.

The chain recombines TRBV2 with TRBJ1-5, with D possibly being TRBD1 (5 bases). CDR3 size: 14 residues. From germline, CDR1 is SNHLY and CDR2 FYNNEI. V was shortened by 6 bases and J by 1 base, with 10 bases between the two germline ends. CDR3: CASSGGESNQPQHF. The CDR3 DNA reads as TGTGCCAGCAGCGGGGGGGAAAGCAATCAGCCCCAGCATTTT. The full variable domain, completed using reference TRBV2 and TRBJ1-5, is EPEVTQTPSHQVTQMGQEVILRCVPISNHLYFYWYRQILGQKVEFLVSFYNNEISEKSEIFDDQFSVERPDGSNFTLKIRSTKLEDSAMYFCASSGGESNQPQHFGDGTRLSIL.

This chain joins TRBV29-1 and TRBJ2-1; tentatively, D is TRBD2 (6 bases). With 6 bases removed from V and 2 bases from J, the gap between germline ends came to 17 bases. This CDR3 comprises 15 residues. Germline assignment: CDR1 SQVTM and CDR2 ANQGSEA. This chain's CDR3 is CSVLQGGNAYNEQFF. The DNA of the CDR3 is TGCAGCGTGCTGCAGGGAGGCAATGCCTACAATGAGCAGTTCTTC.

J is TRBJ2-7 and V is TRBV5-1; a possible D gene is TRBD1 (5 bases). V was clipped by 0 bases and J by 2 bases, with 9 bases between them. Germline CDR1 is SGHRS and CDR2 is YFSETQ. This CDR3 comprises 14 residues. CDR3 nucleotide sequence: TGCGCCAGCAGCTTGGAACCAGGGCCCTACGAGCAGTACTTC. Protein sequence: CASSLEPGPYEQYF.

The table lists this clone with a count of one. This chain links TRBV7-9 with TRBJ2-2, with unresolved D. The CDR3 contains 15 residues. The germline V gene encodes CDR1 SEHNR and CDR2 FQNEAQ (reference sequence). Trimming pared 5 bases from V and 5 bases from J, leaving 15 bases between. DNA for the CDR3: TGTGCCAGCAGCGCACAATCGACACCTACCGGGGAGCTGTTTTTT. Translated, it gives CASSAQSTPTGELFF.

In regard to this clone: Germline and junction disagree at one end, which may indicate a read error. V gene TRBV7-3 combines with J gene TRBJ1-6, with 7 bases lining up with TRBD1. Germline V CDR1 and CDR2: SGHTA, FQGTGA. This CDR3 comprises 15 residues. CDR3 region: CASSLSGTENSPLHF. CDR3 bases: TGTGCCAGCAGTTTAAGCGGGACAGAAAATTCACCCCTCCACTTT.

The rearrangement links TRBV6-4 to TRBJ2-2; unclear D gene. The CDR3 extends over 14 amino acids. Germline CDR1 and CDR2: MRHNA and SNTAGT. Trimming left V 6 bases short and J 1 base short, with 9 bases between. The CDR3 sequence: CASRKTVNTGELFF. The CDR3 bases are TGTGCCAGCAGGAAAACGGTGAACACCGGGGAGCTGTTTTTT.

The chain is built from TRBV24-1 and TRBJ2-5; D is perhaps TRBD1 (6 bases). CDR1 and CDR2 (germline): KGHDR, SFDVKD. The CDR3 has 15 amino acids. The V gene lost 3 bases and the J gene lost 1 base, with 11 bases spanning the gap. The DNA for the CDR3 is TGTGCCACCAGTGATGTAAGGGGGTTCCAAGAGACCCAGTACTTC. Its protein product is CATSDVRGFQETQYF.